This TCR beta chain appears in the sequencing data of a study of blood T cell repertoires in COVID-19. Overall study context: Acute and convalescent COVID-19 specimens originated in the United States, Italy and Spain. Nucleic acid was either cDNA or gDNA, and it came from T cells, B-cell-depleted T cells, or PBMCs.

Sequencing was performed with immunoSEQ multiplex PCR; in TCRdb, only in-frame clones are kept and a portion is missing. The sample contains some 180,000 clones, roughly 89% of which appear only once. Self-reported history from a screening survey and questionnaire set each donor's cohort. Before they entered the study, exposed participants had met a COVID-19 case within 2 weeks. The CDR3 covers 15 residues. Per germline, CDR1 MGHRA and CDR2 YSYEKL. Trimming at V came to 8 bases and at J to 2 bases, leaving 4 bases not matched to a gene. The sequence came from a young woman who had been exposed to COVID-19. This chain connects TRBV4-1 to TRBJ2-2; 11 bases fit TRBD2. Source material: PBMCs or T cells enriched from blood (not recorded which). Here the CDR3 DNA reads TGCGCCAGCGCTCTAGCGGGGGGAAACACCGGGGAGCTGTTTTTT. It codes for CASALAGGNTGELFF.